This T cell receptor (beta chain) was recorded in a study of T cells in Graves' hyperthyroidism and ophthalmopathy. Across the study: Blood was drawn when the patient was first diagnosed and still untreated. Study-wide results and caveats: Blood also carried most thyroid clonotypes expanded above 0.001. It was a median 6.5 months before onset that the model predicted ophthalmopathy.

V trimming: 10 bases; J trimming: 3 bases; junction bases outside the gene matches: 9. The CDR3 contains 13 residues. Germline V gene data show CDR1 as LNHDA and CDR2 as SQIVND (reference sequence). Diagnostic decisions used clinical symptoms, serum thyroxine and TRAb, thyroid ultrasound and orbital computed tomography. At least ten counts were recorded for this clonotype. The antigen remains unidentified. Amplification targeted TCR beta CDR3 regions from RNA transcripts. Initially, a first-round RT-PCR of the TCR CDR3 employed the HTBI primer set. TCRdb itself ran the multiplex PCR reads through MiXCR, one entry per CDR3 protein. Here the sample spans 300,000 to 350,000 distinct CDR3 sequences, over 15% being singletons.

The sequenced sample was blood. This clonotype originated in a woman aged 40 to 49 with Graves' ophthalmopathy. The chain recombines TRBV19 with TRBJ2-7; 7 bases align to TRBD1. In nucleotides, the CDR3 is TGTGCCACCGGGAAGGGACAGTTCTACGAGCAGTACTTC. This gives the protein CATGKGQFYEQYF.